The clone carrying this T cell receptor (beta chain) occurred a few times. The antigen is unknown. J was trimmed by 4 bases and V by 5 bases; bases with no gene match: 13. Germline-derived CDR1 and CDR2 are SGHTA and FQGNSA. The CDR3 runs to 18 residues. The sample comes from a study of T cell repertoires in cytomegalovirus infection. Study-wide context: Through public TCR beta signatures, both CMV infection and matching HLA type were indicated. Findings and limits, study-wide: Ex vivo responses were dominated by HLA-C-restricted CMV-specific TCR beta clonotypes. Carriage of CMV together with the relevant HLA was identifiable through cumulative public TCR beta family frequency.

Each CDR3 protein is one row after TCRdb ran MiXCR on the reads. The table includes a few hundred thousand distinct CDR3 sequences, under 45% detected once. The specimen was cultured PBMCs, collected from culture after CMV antigen stimulation. The chain recombines TRBV7-2 with TRBJ2-7; 14 nucleotides match TRBD2. The source of this sequence is a human donor in good health (CMV status not recorded). Some clones in this sample may be carry-over from other donors' samples. CDR3 region: CASSTWAGTSGSTYEQYF. The DNA of the CDR3 is TGTGCCAGCAGCACTTGGGCCGGGACTAGCGGGAGTACTTACGAGCAGTACTTC. The complete variable domain, with remaining parts taken from reference TRBV7-2 and TRBJ2-7, reads GAGVSQSPSNKVTEKGKDVELRCDPISGHTALYWYRQSLGQGLEFLIYFQGNSAPDKSGLPSDRFSAERTGGSVSTLTIQRTQQEDSAVYLCASSTWAGTSGSTYEQYFGPGTRLTVT.